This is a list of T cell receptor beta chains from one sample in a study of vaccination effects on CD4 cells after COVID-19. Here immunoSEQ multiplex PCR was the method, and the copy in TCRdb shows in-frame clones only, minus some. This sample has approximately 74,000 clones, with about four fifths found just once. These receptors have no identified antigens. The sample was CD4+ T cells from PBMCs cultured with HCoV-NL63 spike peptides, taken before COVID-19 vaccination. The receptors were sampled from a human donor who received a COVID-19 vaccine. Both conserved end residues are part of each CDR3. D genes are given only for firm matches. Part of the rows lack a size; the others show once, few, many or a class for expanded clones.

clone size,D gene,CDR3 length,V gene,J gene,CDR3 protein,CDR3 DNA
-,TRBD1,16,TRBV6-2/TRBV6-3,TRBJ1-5,CASSYSDRGSNQPQHF,TGTGCCAGCAGTTATTCGGACAGGGGTAGCAATCAGCCCCAGCATTTT
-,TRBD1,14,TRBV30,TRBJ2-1,CAWSVGQGLHEQFF,TGTGCCTGGAGTGTCGGACAGGGTTTGCATGAGCAGTTCTTC
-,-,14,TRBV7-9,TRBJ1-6,CASSLGAGNSPLHF,TGTGCCAGCAGCTTGGGGGCAGGGAATTCACCCCTCCACTTT
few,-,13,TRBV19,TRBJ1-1,CASSTGMNTEAFF,TGTGCCAGTAGTACGGGGATGAACACTGAAGCTTTCTTT
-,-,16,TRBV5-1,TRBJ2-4,CASSRGDGGAKNIQYF,TGCGCCAGCAGCCGAGGGGACGGCGGGGCCAAAAACATTCAGTACTTC
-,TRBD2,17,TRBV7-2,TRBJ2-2,CASSLLGGGRITGELFF,TGTGCCAGCAGCTTATTAGGCGGGGGGCGCATCACCGGGGAGCTGTTTTTT
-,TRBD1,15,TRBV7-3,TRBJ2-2,CASSLIQGAFGELFF,TGTGCCAGCAGCCTGATACAGGGGGCGTTCGGGGAGCTGTTTTTT
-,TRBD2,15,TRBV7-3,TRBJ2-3,CASSSSGGRGDTQYF,TGTGCCAGCAGCTCCAGCGGGGGGCGCGGAGATACGCAGTATTTT
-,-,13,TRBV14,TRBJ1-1,CASSQQMGTEAFF,TGTGCCAGCAGCCAGCAGATGGGGACTGAAGCTTTCTTT
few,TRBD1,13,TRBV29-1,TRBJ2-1,CSVHRGSYNEQFF,TGCAGCGTTCACAGGGGTTCCTACAATGAGCAGTTCTTC
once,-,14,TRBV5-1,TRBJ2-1,CASSSLATYNEQFF,TGCGCCAGCAGCTCCCTAGCCACGTACAATGAGCAGTTCTTC
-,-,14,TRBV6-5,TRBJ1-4,CASSEGGANEKLFF,TGTGCCAGCTCGGAGGGGGGGGCTAATGAAAAACTGTTTTTT
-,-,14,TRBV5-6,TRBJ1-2,CASSLGQVGYGYTF,TGTGCCAGCAGCTTGGGACAGGTGGGGTATGGCTACACCTTC
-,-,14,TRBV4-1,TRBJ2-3,CASSPEGGLYIANF,TGCGCCAGCAGCCCCGAGGGGGGGTTATACATAGCTAATTTT
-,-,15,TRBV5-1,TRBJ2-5,CASSLGGGVGETQYF,TGCGCCAGCAGCTTGGGTGGAGGGGTCGGGGAGACCCAGTACTTC
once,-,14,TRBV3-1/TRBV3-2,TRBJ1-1,CASSQGQTNTEAFF,TGTGCCAGCAGCCAAGGACAGACGAACACTGAAGCTTTCTTT
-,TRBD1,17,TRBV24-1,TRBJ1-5,CADNRDRGGGSNQPQHF,TGTGCCGACAACCGGGACAGGGGAGGGGGTAGCAATCAGCCCCAGCATTTT
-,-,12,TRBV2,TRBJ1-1,CASSEVNTEAFF,TGTGCCAGCAGTGAAGTGAACACTGAAGCTTTCTTT
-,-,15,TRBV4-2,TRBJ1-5,CASSQGTGNNQPQHF,TGTGCCAGCAGCCAGGGGACGGGCAACAATCAGCCCCAGCATTTT
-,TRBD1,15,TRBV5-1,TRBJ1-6,CASSQARDRESPLHF,TGCGCCAGCAGCCAAGCAAGGGACAGGGAATCACCCCTCCACTTT
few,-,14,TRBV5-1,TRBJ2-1,CASSLVQQYNEQFF,TGCGCCAGCAGCTTGGTCCAACAATACAATGAGCAGTTCTTC
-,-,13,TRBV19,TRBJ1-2,CASSNGPGNGYTF,TGTGCCAGTAGTAACGGGCCCGGGAATGGCTACACCTTC
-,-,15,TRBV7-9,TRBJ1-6,CASSLEQGDNSPLHF,TGTGCCAGCAGCTTAGAACAGGGTGATAATTCACCCCTCCACTTT
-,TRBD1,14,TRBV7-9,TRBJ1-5,CASSSDRGNQPQHF,TGTGCCAGCAGCTCGGACAGGGGCAATCAGCCCCAGCATTTT
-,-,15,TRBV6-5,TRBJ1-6,CATPRDNFGNSPLHF,TGTGCCACCCCGCGGGACAACTTCGGGAATTCACCCCTCCACTTT
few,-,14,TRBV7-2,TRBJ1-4,CASSSQTGNEKLFF,TGTGCCAGCAGCTCTCAGACGGGTAATGAAAAACTGTTTTTT
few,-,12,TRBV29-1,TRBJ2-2,CSVFGVTGELFF,TGCAGCGTATTTGGGGTGACCGGGGAGCTGTTTTTT
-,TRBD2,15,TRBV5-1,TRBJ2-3,CASSIVAGRGDTQYF,TGCGCCAGCAGCATTGTAGCGGGGAGAGGAGATACGCAGTATTTT
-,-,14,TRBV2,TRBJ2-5,CASSTHTGMETQYF,TGTGCCAGCAGTACACATACAGGGATGGAGACCCAGTACTTC
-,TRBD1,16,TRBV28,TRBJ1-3,CASSSHTDRLRNTIYF,TGTGCCAGCAGCTCACACACGGACAGGTTGAGGAACACCATATATTTT
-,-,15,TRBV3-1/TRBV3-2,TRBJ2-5,CASRKRETGQETQYF,TGTGCCAGCAGAAAGCGAGAGACAGGCCAAGAGACCCAGTACTTC
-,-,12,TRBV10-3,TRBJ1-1,CATGPFEAEAFF,TGTGCCACCGGGCCGTTTGAGGCTGAAGCTTTCTTT
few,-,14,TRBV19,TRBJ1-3,CASSIGSSGNTIYF,TGTGCCAGTAGTATTGGGAGTTCTGGAAACACCATATATTTT
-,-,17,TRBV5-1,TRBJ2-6,CASSSRDGHSGANVLTF,TGCGCCAGCAGCTCACGGGACGGACACTCTGGGGCCAACGTCCTGACTTTC
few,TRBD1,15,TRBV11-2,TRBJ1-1,CASSTLWTGSAEAFF,TGTGCCAGCAGCACGTTATGGACAGGATCGGCTGAAGCTTTCTTT
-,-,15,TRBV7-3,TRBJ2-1,CASSLQGGPYNEQFF,TGTGCCAGCAGCCTACAGGGGGGGCCGTACAATGAGCAGTTCTTC